One sample yielded the 22 T cell receptor beta chains listed below, sequenced in a study of T cell responses to AZD1222 COVID-19 vaccine. Produced via immunoSEQ multiplex PCR; TCRdb's table is partial and in-frame only. The table records about 150,000 clones, roughly 92% of them present only once. This material consisted of peripheral blood, taken on day 0 of AZD1222 vaccination. Receptors originate from an adult in good health.

As regards this clone: The junction shows a germline mismatch at one end, possibly a read error. This rearrangement joins TRBV7-7 to TRBJ2-5; 9 bases map to TRBD2. CDR1 and CDR2 from the germline V gene are SSHAT and FNYEAQ (reference sequence). The CDR3 has 15 amino acids. CDR3 region: CASSLYAGGEETQYF. CDR3 bases: TGTGCTAGCAGCTTATATGCGGGAGGGGAAGAGACCCAGTACTTC.

The chain links TRBV6-2 or TRBV6-3 to TRBJ2-1; no clear D. The length of the CDR3 is 18 residues. V was shortened by 6 bases and J by 4 bases, with 25 bases between the two germline ends. CDR1 and CDR2 (germline): MNHEY, SVGEGT. CDR3 region: CASSSLSFGRTPYNEQFF. The CDR3, as DNA: TGTGCCAGCAGCTCCCTTTCCTTCGGTAGAACACCATACAATGAGCAGTTCTTC.

The chain has TRBV6-1 and TRBJ1-3, with 12 bases that match TRBD1. V was pared by 0 bases and J by 3 bases, with 12 bases of the junction left unmatched. The CDR3 has 20 amino acids. The V gene's germline CDR1 is MNHNS and CDR2 SASEGT. The DNA for the CDR3 is TGTGCCAGCAGTGAAGCGCTTCGGGACAGGGGGCGGTCAGGTGGAAACACCATATATTTT. It specifies CASSEALRDRGRSGGNTIYF.

This rearrangement joins TRBV19 to TRBJ2-1; the D gene is possibly TRBD1 (6 bases). Germline V lookup: CDR1 LNHDA, CDR2 SQIVND (reference sequence). Trimming took off 8 bases at V and 5 bases at J, with 13 bases between the two ends. The CDR3 is 13 residues long. The CDR3 protein is CASQTGQNNEQFF. The CDR3 DNA is TGTGCCAGTCAGACGGGACAAAACAATGAGCAGTTCTTC.

V is TRBV6-5 and J is TRBJ1-2, with a weak D call TRBD1 (6 bases). CDR3 size: 11 residues. Germline V gene sequence: CDR1 MNHEY, CDR2 SVGAGI. CDR3 in DNA: TGTCACCGACAGGTACGGTTAGGGGACACCTTC. Translation: CHRQVRLGDTF.

The chain joins TRBV18 to TRBJ1-1; 9 bases fit TRBD1. This CDR3 spans 17 amino acids. In germline, CDR1 is KGHSH, CDR2 LQKENI. V lost 3 bases, J lost 4 bases, and 12 bases stayed unmatched. CDR3 nucleotide sequence: TGTGCCAGCTCACCGGTACAGGGGGCGCAGGGGTCCACTGAAGCTTTCTTT. Amino acid sequence: CASSPVQGAQGSTEAFF.

The rearrangement uses TRBV29-1 and TRBJ2-3; no definite D call. Trimming removed 6 bases at V and 2 bases at J, with 9 bases between. The length of the CDR3 is 12 residues. The germline CDR1 and CDR2 sequences are SQVTM and ANQGSEA. The CDR3 nucleotides read TGCAGCGTCTTAGTAGACACAGATACGCAGTATTTT. It is translated as CSVLVDTDTQYF.

The rearrangement joins TRBV30 to TRBJ1-1, with a tentative D call TRBD1 (5 bases). The V end lost 1 base, the J end lost 5 bases, and 11 bases lay between the germline ends. CDR1 and CDR2 from the germline V gene are GTSNPN and SVGIG (reference sequence). CDR3 length equals 13 residues. The CDR3 DNA follows: TGTGCCTGGAGTGGTGGGGCTGGGACTGAAGCTTTCTTT. Amino acids: CAWSGGAGTEAFF.

The J gene is TRBJ2-7, the V gene TRBV18; D is possibly TRBD2 (5 bases). Germline loops: CDR1 KGHSH, CDR2 LQKENI. V was clipped by 3 bases and J by 6 bases, with 15 bases between them. The CDR3 is made up of 14 amino acids. In DNA, the CDR3 is TGTGCCAGCTCACCCCTTGCTCCGGGGTCCGAGCAGTACTTC. Amino acids: CASSPLAPGSEQYF.

The chain carries TRBV4-2 and TRBJ2-1, with 8 nucleotides matching TRBD2. The CDR3 is made up of 16 amino acids. V shed 0 bases, J shed 13 bases, and the junction held 14 bases outside the gene matches. The germline CDR1 and CDR2 sequences are LGHNA and YNFKEQ. The CDR3 region has the DNA TGTGCCAGCAGCCAAGAACCGGGACTAGGGACCTCACGCCAGTTCTTC. Its protein is CASSQEPGLGTSRQFF.

The chain uses TRBV28 and TRBJ2-7; possibly TRBD1 or TRBD2 for D (5 bases each). The length of the CDR3 is 14 residues. Trimming stripped 6 bases from V and 4 bases from J, with 16 bases between. Germline CDR1 MDHEN, CDR2 SYDVKM. CDR3 in DNA: TGTGCCAGCAGCCCCCAAGGGACGACATACGAGCAGTACTTC. This gives the protein CASSPQGTTYEQYF.

The chain couples TRBV7-6 to TRBJ1-1; TRBD1 aligns across 7 bases. The CDR3 sequence is 18 residues long. The V and J ends lost 2 bases and 1 base, in that order; junction bases with no gene match: 13. Per germline, CDR1 SGHVS and CDR2 FNYEAQ. CDR3 amino acids: CASSLLFLTGRRNTEAFF. CDR3 coding DNA: TGTGCCAGCAGCTTACTCTTCTTGACAGGGAGAAGGAACACTGAAGCTTTCTTT.

This sequence joins TRBV28 and TRBJ2-2; possibly TRBD1 or TRBD2 for D (5 bases each). The germline V gene encodes CDR1 MDHEN and CDR2 SYDVKM. The V end was cut by 4 bases, the J end by 0 bases, with 12 bases between. The CDR3 length is 16 residues. CDR3 in amino acids: CASSSGTYANTGELFF. CDR3 DNA sequence: TGTGCCAGCAGTTCCGGGACGTACGCGAACACCGGGGAGCTGTTTTTT. Looking up the rest from reference TRBV28 and TRBJ2-2 gives the full variable domain: DVKVTQSSRYLVKRTGEKVFLECVQDMDHENMFWYRQDPGLGLRLIYFSYDVKMKEKGDIPEGYSVSREKKERFSLILESASTNQTSMYLCASSSGTYANTGELFFGEGSRLTVL.

This chain connects TRBV7-9 to TRBJ2-2; TRBD2 matches at 7 bases. The germline gives CDR1 SEHNR, CDR2 FQNEAQ (reference sequence). After removal of 8 bases from V and 1 base from J, the junction contained 1 base not matched to a gene. This CDR3 contains 13 residues. CDR3 protein: CASGGVNTGELFF. In nucleotides, the CDR3 is TGTGCCAGCGGGGGGGTGAACACCGGGGAGCTGTTTTTT.

This clone was recorded only once. V is TRBV29-1 and J is TRBJ2-3; 7 nucleotides match TRBD1. The CDR3 covers 13 residues. Germline-derived CDR1 and CDR2 are SQVTM and ANQGSEA. Trimming removed 8 bases from V and 3 bases from J; junction bases left unmatched: 8. The CDR3 here is CSLARGQTDTQYF. The CDR3 DNA sequence: TGCAGCCTTGCTAGGGGGCAGACAGATACGCAGTATTTT.

This clone was seen once. This chain joins TRBV28 and TRBJ1-5; D uncertain. The CDR3 runs to 15 residues. Germline CDR1 reads MDHEN; CDR2 reads SYDVKM. V shed 2 bases and J shed 7 bases, with 15 bases lying between them. The DNA of the CDR3 is TGTGCCAGCAGTTTAAGAGTCGGGAGGAGGCAGCCCCAGCATTTT. It translates to CASSLRVGRRQPQHF.

This clone was seen a single time. The rearrangement uses TRBV5-1 and TRBJ1-1, with D possibly being TRBD1 (5 bases). The germline CDR1 and CDR2 sequences are SGHRS and YFSETQ. Trimming took off 4 bases at V and 1 base at J, with 14 bases between the two ends. This CDR3 is built from 15 residues. CDR3 sequence: CASSALQARNTEAFF. The CDR3 bases are TGCGCCAGCAGCGCACTACAGGCGAGGAACACTGAAGCTTTCTTT.

The chain couples TRBV24-1 to TRBJ2-2, with a tentative D call TRBD1 (5 bases). CDR1 and CDR2 (germline): KGHDR, SFDVKD. This CDR3 spans 14 amino acids. The V and J ends lost 4 bases and 4 bases respectively, with 9 bases between them. CDR3 in amino acids: CATSDRASTGELFF. The CDR3 DNA reads as TGTGCCACCAGTGACAGGGCCTCCACCGGGGAGCTGTTTTTT.

The chain uses TRBV19 and TRBJ1-6, with D tentatively TRBD1 (5 bases). Trimming removed 0 bases at V and 6 bases at J, with 9 bases between. The CDR3 runs to 15 residues. Germline-derived CDR1 and CDR2 are LNHDA and SQIVND (reference sequence). The CDR3 DNA reads as TGTGCCAGTAGTATAGAAAGGGGATTTAATTCACCCCTCCACTTT. This translates into CASSIERGFNSPLHF.

The chain combines TRBV28 with TRBJ2-1; TRBD1 agrees at 7 bases. This CDR3 has 14 amino acids. Trimming at V came to 7 bases and at J to 3 bases, leaving 6 bases not matched to a gene. Germline values: CDR1 MDHEN, CDR2 SYDVKM. CDR3 protein: CASTATGLYNEQFF. The CDR3 nucleotides are TGTGCCAGCACTGCGACAGGGCTCTACAATGAGCAGTTCTTC.

This clone is a singleton in its sample. The rearrangement joins TRBV5-5 to TRBJ2-7; 11 bases agree with TRBD1. Germline V gives CDR1 SGHKS, CDR2 YYEKEE (reference sequence). The ends lost 2 bases at V and 2 bases at J; junction bases unmatched: 6. The CDR3 sequence is 16 residues long. The CDR3, as DNA: TGTGCCAGCAGCTTCACTCAGGGACAGGGGGCCTACGAGCAGTACTTC. This translates into CASSFTQGQGAYEQYF.

This chain joins TRBV2 and TRBJ1-1; 8 positions agree with TRBD1. J lost 4 bases, V lost 8 bases, and 6 bases had no gene match. Per the germline V gene, CDR1 is SNHLY and CDR2 is FYNNEI. The CDR3 runs 13 residues. This CDR3 is CASGGQGPTEAFF. As DNA, the CDR3 is TGTGCCAGCGGAGGACAGGGTCCCACTGAAGCTTTCTTT.